The clone carrying this T cell receptor beta chain was detected many times. Its antigen is unidentified. The data derive from a study of identical twins. Study findings and constraints: Fewer insertions were carried by abundant cord blood beta clonotypes, but none was seen in memory repertoires. It was cross-sectional statistical analysis, not following the same donors, that the conclusions relied on.

cDNA molecules carried unique molecular identifiers, and template switching added a universal primer site. TCRdb re-called the 5' RACE reads through MiXCR, storing one row per CDR3 protein. The sample lists 1.5 million to 2 million distinct CDR3 sequences, roughly 35% occurring once. CDR1 is PRHDT, CDR2 FYEKMQ, per germline (reference sequence). Trimming took off 2 bases at V and 2 bases at J, with 10 bases between the two ends. The CDR3 spans 14 residues. This clonotype was sampled from a newborn girl in good health. The chain links TRBV13 to TRBJ2-7; unclear D gene. Material: cord blood. This CDR3 is CASSLRVSTYEQYF. In DNA, the CDR3 is TGTGCCAGCAGCTTACGGGTTTCAACCTACGAGCAGTACTTC.